This T cell receptor (beta chain) was retrieved from a study of human T cells and chemical hapten exposure. Study at large: DPC 0.01% went on the upper back by patch test, with reading at 6 days. From small differences in pooled library volume came most of the variation in per-sample TCR yields.

A single record per CDR3 protein comes from TCRdb applying MiXCR to the RACE reads. The sample shows 39,000 or so distinct CDR3 sequences, 3% to 4% of them seen only once. This clonotype was counted many times. This CDR3 is 15 amino acids long. V was shortened by 1 base and J by 6 bases, with 15 bases between the two germline ends. Germline V gene lookup returns CDR1 SGHRS and CDR2 YFSETQ. The time point: patch test 1, 2 weeks after DPC sensitization. As to treatment: therapeutic diphenylcyclopropenone sensitization with weekly scalp DPC. Unfractionated whole blood was the source from which total RNA was extracted.

Specimen: whole blood, collected in connection with sensitization to the hapten diphenylcyclopropenone (DPC). The receptor comes from a middle-aged man with alopecia areata. Some clones in this sample may be carry-over from other donors' samples. V and J are TRBV5-1 and TRBJ2-3, with D possibly called TRBD1 or TRBD2 (5 bases each). CDR3 region: CASSLRTPRGDTQYF. The CDR3 DNA reads as TGCGCCAGCAGCTTGAGGACACCCCGAGGGGATACGCAGTATTTT.